Given below is one TCR beta chain in context. This clone's antigen is unknown. No base qualities exist here, and no much larger clone lies one base off it. This specimen comes from a study of tumor-infiltrating lymphocytes in primary liver carcinoma (dated by TCRdb to 2016 to 2017). Looking at the study overall: Between late 2015 and 2016, several patients in China with histopathologically diagnosed primary liver carcinoma had surgical resection. High reproducibility was observed for the technical replicate repertoires, with mean shared-clone rates approximately 0.9 and correlation coefficients above 0.98. Roughly 3.5 to 8 million productive TCRbeta reads were obtained per sample, and no significant difference in read depth was found between tissue types. The tumors of the five patients were staged as T1-T3 N0M0, with maximum diameters ranging from roughly 4 to 10 cm. The study combined TCRbeta repertoire sequencing, expression microarrays and whole-exome sequencing across five regions of each liver tumor, with adjacent normal tissue and blood. Hepatocellular carcinoma (four) or combined HCC and intrahepatic cholangiocarcinoma (one) was present in the five patients, who were three men and two women aged 30 to 69 years. A total of 35 specimens from 5 patients underwent TCRbeta repertoire sequencing, comprising around 25 tumor regions, 5 adjacent noncancerous liver tissues and 5 peripheral blood samples. Findings and caveats that apply to the study as a whole: Because only the TCR beta chain was sequenced and unpaired alpha chains were not captured, true repertoire diversity is likely underestimated. Consistent with antigen-driven expansion, pairs of tumor regions showed higher repertoire overlap (mean around 36%) than either tumor-adjacent pairs (approximately 17%) or tumor-blood pairs (roughly 15%). With just four or five patients in the study, the authors point out that the findings should be validated in a larger study. The top 250 clones accounted for a significantly greater share of the repertoire in tumors than in blood (p = 0.039). Because the samples were bulk and unsorted, CD4+ and CD8+ T cell repertoires could not be compared.

TCRbeta-specific cDNA was reverse-transcribed from about 500 ng total RNA using a constant-region primer and ProtoScript II reverse transcriptase. Construction of the TCRbeta libraries relied on three nested rounds of multiplex PCR, following a slightly modified ARM-PCR procedure. Sample barcodes and Illumina adapters were added in a final 25-cycle PCR using Deep VentR polymerase. Before sequencing, amplicons between 200 and 500 bp were purified from gel using a QIAquick gel extraction kit. An Illumina HiSeq 2500 was used to sequence the TCRbeta amplicons with 250-bp paired-end reads. The paper's processing steps were these. Trimmomatic v0.33 was used to quality-trim the reads, and FLASH v1.2.11 was used to merge paired reads so that full CDR3 sequences could be recovered. MiGEC v1.2.1b assigned V, D and J germline segments to the rearranged TCRbeta sequences. VDJtools v1.0.0 computed clonotype statistics and Shannon-Wiener diversity indices. Except for diversity analysis, only the 250 most abundant clonotypes of each sample were used in subsequent analyses to reduce sampling bias. In TCRdb, the public reads were trimmed at Q25 with fastp and aligned with MiXCR, with productive beta chains retained. Under each unique CDR3 protein, matching rows form one entry showing the most common genes and DNA. The V and J calls here are based on TCRdb, not the publication. The table for this sample lists 330,000 or so distinct CDR3 sequences; approximately 65% of them were counted only once. The biggest ten clones account for about 6.5% of the sample.

Blood RNA was extracted from unsorted whole blood using TRIzol reagent, and germline DNA was obtained with the DNeasy Blood & Tissue kit. At the time of sampling, the patients were treatment-naive and had chronic HBV infection. Before surgery, four milliliters of peripheral blood were collected into K2EDTA tubes. The sequenced material came from peripheral blood. This TCR came from a man in his forties or fifties with primary liver carcinoma and hepatitis B virus infection.

The CDR3 amino acid sequence is: CASSRPDQGPRQTQYF. The DNA sequence is as follows: TGTGCCAGCAGTAGACCAGACCAGGGCCCACGGCAGACCCAGTACTTC. The sequence links TRBV11-2 to TRBJ2-5; perhaps TRBD1 is the D gene, with 5 bases matching. The germline V gene encodes CDR1 SGHAT and CDR2 FQNNGV. The CDR3 runs 16 amino acids, cysteine and phenylalanine included. Only CDR3 DNA is held: 48 bases, read in frame from base 1. A distance of 23 bases separates the germline ends of V and J, which lose 6 bases and 6 bases respectively. Supplemented by the reference TRBV11-2 and TRBJ2-5 proteins around the CDR3, the complete variable domain is EAGVAQSPRYKIIEKRQSVAFWCNPISGHATLYWYQQILGQGPKLLIQFQNNGVVDDSQLPKDRFSAERLKGVDSTLKIQPAKLEDSAVYLCASSRPDQGPRQTQYFGPGTRLLVL.